This TCR beta chain was found in a study of cytomegalovirus exposure and HLA in healthy donors (dated by TCRdb to about 2017). Study-level background: In an earlier analysis of 450 to 750 of the donors, 276 Gb of sequence data and 90 million to 120 million unique TCR beta sequences from 150 million to 200 million T cells were reported. Around 320 gigabases of sequencing data and tens of millions of unique TCR sequences were included in an early release covering around 650 HLA-typed donors. Of the 350 to 450 genotyped donors, roughly 85% fell in the genetic ancestry cluster associated with self-reported Caucasian donors. The aim of the study was to test whether cataloging public T cell receptors could identify signatures of past pathogen exposure. The study profiled the T cell repertoires of about 640 subjects by immunosequencing and related them to cytomegalovirus serostatus. Besides the first cohort of some 670 subjects, a separate validation cohort made up of 120 different subjects was used. To predict cytomegalovirus infection status, the study combined high-throughput TCR immunosequencing, statistical association of individual TCRs with disease status, and machine learning. In a later analysis, previously published TCR beta repertoires from 500 to 750 donors were re-analyzed and high-resolution HLA genotyping was added so that TCR occurrence patterns could be studied. Rather than drawing on any new phenotypic data, the later analysis identified candidate immune exposures from TCR beta sequences and the way those sequences occurred across donors. To decide whether each TCR beta V gene segment behaved as functional or pseudogenic, an earlier analysis of some 580 of the donors relied on high-throughput TCR beta sequencing. Donor age, sex, ethnicity and CMV serostatus were compiled alongside the repertoire data. A later genetic analysis used genome-wide SNP genotypes for 398 of the 666 donors, treating that subset as a discovery cohort. All discovery cohort repertoires had been generated using a single sequencing platform. HLA typing included class I and class II loci at four-digit resolution. Typing coverage differed by locus: A, B, C, DRB1 and DQB1 were typed in roughly 629-640 donors, DQA1 in about 510, DPA1 in 600 to 610, and DPB1 in approximately 450. A few DR-DQ haplotypes were handled as single units for association and clustering because linkage in the cohort was strong. Among about 360 genotyped donors of the cohort, an average of around 240,000 unique TCR beta nucleotide sequences were sequenced per donor, around 20% of them non-productive.

The cohort comprised 550 to 700 healthy bone marrow donors. At the time of sampling, every cohort member was nominally healthy, though immune exposures that went unrecorded were likely present. The donor was CMV seronegative and was included in the group of over 300 seronegative cohort members. A peripheral blood sample was collected from each donor, and TCR beta sequencing was performed on peripheral blood mononuclear cells. The Qiagen DNeasy Blood Extraction Kit was used to extract genomic DNA from the blood cell samples. Points on this clone: Its antigen is currently not known. The record has no base qualities; no much larger clone is one base away.

Points the paper makes about the study in general: Three of the identified cytomegalovirus-associated TCR beta chains were confirmed in vitro to be specific for cytomegalovirus antigens. A further reported finding was that TCR beta sequences accurately predicted the HLA-A and HLA-B alleles for most subjects in the first cohort. Across donors, most TCR sequences were observed very rarely, whereas some public TCRs were present in many individuals. The 87-base-pair reads could not distinguish some IMGT-functional V segments, including TRBV6-2 and TRBV6-3, so those segments were excluded. Because counts were too low, about 18 rarely observed V segments, including chromosome 9 orphons, were left out of the earlier analysis of about 500 of the donors. Immune exposure information for the cohort was limited to CMV serostatus. A later genetic analysis reported fewer N-insertions in productive TCRs among donors in an Asian-associated ancestry cluster than the approximately 670-donor mean. Broadly in line with IMGT annotations, most TCR beta V segments showed up in productive rearrangements about 87% or about 30% of the time in an earlier analysis of 450 to 750 of the donors. A cluster of highly shared sequence variants was judged likely to be a technical artifact of the sequencing pipeline. Because some donors lacked HLA typing at each locus, the association tests relied only on the typed subset. When HLA alleles, especially DR and DQ, strongly co-occurred, TCR associations were difficult to assign to individual alleles. At a false discovery rate of 0.05, a later analysis linked about 17,000 TCR beta sequences to specific HLA alleles. According to the authors, the approach could potentially be generalized to other disease states and immunological phenotypes. According to a later analysis, TCR association rates differed among HLA loci, with DRB1 alleles showing the most associated TCRs and HLA-C alleles showing the fewest. In this cohort, only TCR beta chains were sequenced, and detectable features were limited by the absence of alpha or paired-chain data. An association between a missense DCLRE1C variant and V-gene and J-gene trimming of TCR beta chains was found in a later genetic analysis and replicated in an independent cohort. The classifier was reported to diagnose cytomegalovirus status with high specificity and sensitivity in both the original cohort and the validation cohort. In a later analysis, HLA-associated TCR beta chains were found to be more clonally expanded and to have lower generation probabilities than equally common non-associated chains. Correlated functional status among segregating V segments might be attributable to linkage disequilibrium, but an unknown experimental factor could not be ruled out. Roughly uniform sequencing depth across donors was assumed in presence/absence analyses, although this assumption may not hold. The study gave a list of over 150 TCR beta chains associated with cytomegalovirus. Several of the top co-occurrence clusters appeared to be linked to parvovirus B19, influenza, CMV and Epstein-Barr virus, according to a later analysis. In a later analysis, most CMV-associated TCR beta chains were found to appear HLA-restricted, with HLA associations seemingly driven largely by CMV exposure.

At the junction V is shortened by 4 bases and J by 2 bases, with 12 bases in between. The CDR3 contains 14 residues, cysteine and phenylalanine counted. Only the CDR3 part of the read is kept: 42 bases, read in frame from the first base. Reading the germline V gene (reference sequence) gives CDR1 MNHEY and CDR2 SMNVEV. Library method: the immunoSEQ multiplex PCR assay. For the multiplex PCR, a mixture combining 60 forward primers for TCR Vbeta segments and 13 reverse primers for TCR Jbeta segments was used. A multiplex PCR assay on genomic DNA amplified the CDR3 region of rearranged TCR beta genes. On the Illumina HiSeq System, the amplified TCR beta libraries were sequenced as 87-base-pair reads. On the authors' methods: A later analysis tallied approximately 87 million unique TCR beta chains across the 610 or so repertoires, and around 10 million of those chains were shared by two or more donors. A nearest-neighbor algorithm error-corrected the raw reads and collapsed the reads into unique sequences, merging closely related sequences to remove PCR and sequencing errors. To assign V, D and J gene segments, CDR3 sequences were aligned to IMGT reference sequences. Each retained sequence needed at least a six-nucleotide match to both a V gene segment and a J gene segment. A rearrangement was called productive if the CDR3 had no stop codons and remained in frame with V and J, and every other rearrangement was called non-productive. CDR3 was defined by IMGT convention, running from the second conserved V-encoded cysteine to the conserved J-encoded phenylalanine. In an earlier analysis of more than 550 of the donors, sequences lacking an unambiguous match to a single V gene segment were excluded. An earlier analysis of around 600 of the donors classified V segments as functional when productive rearrangements were above 56.7% and as segregating when the standard deviation between donors was above 5%. To diagnose cytomegalovirus status from the catalog of TCR beta chain sequences, a statistical classification framework was built. A later analysis assigned V and J genes by comparing TCR nucleotide sequences with IMGT/GENE-DB human TR gene sequences. Using the TCRdist pipeline, a later analysis assigned CDR3 sequences along with most-parsimonious VDJ recombination scenarios. In a later analysis, every TCR beta chain was defined by the combination of its CDR3 amino acid sequence and its V-gene family, and reads without a unique V-gene family were dropped. A later analysis removed 550 to 700 highly shared, low-generation-probability nucleotide sequences to deal with suspected cross-contamination and a sequencing artifact. In a later analysis, a clonal expansion index for each public chain was calculated from normalized within-repertoire ranks of inferred template counts. Generation probabilities in a later analysis came from a VDJ recombination model fitted to out-of-frame rearrangements, and those results were checked against IGoR. In a later analysis, TCR-TCR, TCR-HLA and TCR-CMV co-occurrence was scored with hypergeometric tests, and a repertoire-size bias correction was applied to TCR pairs. To estimate false discovery rates, a later analysis permuted the HLA or CMV assignments 20 times. In a later analysis, co-occurring TCRs were grouped using DBSCAN, with TCRdist sequence similarity added in when clustering inside HLA-allele-positive subsets. Repertoires with fewer than 30,000 or more than 120,000 public chains, plus five repertoires with anomalous nucleotide sharing, were excluded from co-occurrence clustering. Not all clones reach the TCRdb copy of this immuneACCESS table, which keeps in-frame sequences only. Checked studies attribute under half of the gap to unresolved V genes and leave the rest unexplained. V and J calls and clone size follow that table, whereas D and trimming were derived from the DNA. This sample holds under 95,000 clones; approximately 71% were observed only once. Jointly, the top ten make up around 2% of the sample.

Sequencing was carried out using PBMCs. This TCR was recovered from a man between 40 and 49 years old in good health and CMV-seronegative. The V and J genes are TRBV27 and TRBJ2-7; TRBD2 is a weak D gene call, 5 bases matching. At the DNA level, the sequence is TGTGCCAGCAGTTCCTCACGGGGTCCCTACGAGCAGTACTTC. Its amino acids are CASSSSRGPYEQYF.